The rows below give T cell receptor beta chains drawn from one sample of a study of blood T cell repertoires in COVID-19. TCRdb's table, derived via immunoSEQ multiplex PCR, lists solely in-frame clones and lacks some. The sample holds 100,000 to 150,000 clones, 81% seen once. Material for sequencing was peripheral blood. These receptors originate from a woman aged 50 to 60 with acute or convalescent COVID-19. The CDR3 runs from the conserved cysteine through the conserved F or W. The D gene is left open where the match is weak. Some rows have no size entry. The others give once, few or many, or a class for an expanded clone.

>.|TRBJ1-1|once|TRBV3-1/TRBV3-2
CASSSWLLNTEAFF
TGTGCCAGCAGCTCGTGGCTGTTGAACACTGAAGCTTTCTTT
>.|TRBJ1-4|.|TRBV13
CASSSRETGSPEKLFF
TGTGCCAGCAGCTCAAGAGAAACAGGATCCCCCGAAAAACTGTTTTTT
>.|TRBJ1-5|.|TRBV20-1
CSASPNTGSRQPQHF
TGCAGTGCTAGTCCGAATACAGGGTCCCGGCAGCCCCAGCATTTT
>.|TRBJ1-2|once|TRBV10-3
CAISESRAGRNGYTF
TGTGCCATCAGTGAGTCGAGGGCAGGGAGGAACGGCTACACCTTC
>.|TRBJ2-7|few|TRBV6-2/TRBV6-3
CASSYARRGNEQYF
TGTGCCAGCAGTTACGCCCGCAGGGGCAACGAGCAGTACTTC
>.|TRBJ2-1|.|TRBV23-1
CASSPQGEVGYNEQFF
TGCGCCAGCAGTCCACAGGGAGAAGTGGGGTACAATGAGCAGTTCTTC
>TRBD1|TRBJ2-3|.|TRBV28
CASSSLTGGRTDTQYF
TGTGCCAGCAGTTCCTTGACAGGGGGCCGCACAGATACGCAGTATTTT
>TRBD1|TRBJ2-7|.|TRBV12-5
CASGWYTGGLRSYEQYF
TGTGCTAGTGGTTGGTACACAGGGGGTTTACGTTCCTACGAGCAGTACTTC
>.|TRBJ2-1|.|TRBV25-1
CASRPTRSGEQFF
TGTGCCAGCAGGCCTACTAGATCTGGTGAGCAGTTCTTC
>TRBD2|TRBJ2-2|.|TRBV20-1
CSASLVSRGGGTGELFF
TGCAGTGCTAGTCTCGTTTCTCGCGGGGGGGGAACCGGGGAGCTGTTTTTT
>.|TRBJ1-1|.|TRBV7-9
CASSNIRHGSMNTEAFF
TGTGCCAGCAGCAACATCAGACACGGAAGCATGAACACTGAAGCTTTCTTT
>.|TRBJ1-1|once|TRBV19
CASTSPGIKNTEAFF
TGTGCCAGTACCTCCCCAGGGATCAAGAACACTGAAGCTTTCTTT
>.|TRBJ2-5|once|TRBV10-3
CAISWEYQETQYF
TGTGCCATCAGTTGGGAGTATCAAGAGACCCAGTACTTC
>.|TRBJ2-1|.|TRBV12-3/TRBV12-4
CASRPTSYGEQFF
TGTGCCAGCAGACCAACTAGTTACGGGGAGCAGTTCTTC
>.|TRBJ2-1|few|TRBV4-2
CASSQVGGEQFF
TGTGCCAGCAGCCAAGTGGGGGGTGAGCAGTTCTTC
>.|TRBJ1-1|.|TRBV18
CASSPGGDSGGVNTEAFF
TGTGCCAGCTCACCGGGGGGGGACTCGGGAGGTGTGAACACTGAAGCTTTCTTT
>TRBD1|TRBJ1-1|.|TRBV24-1
CATSDLQWGRGWTGERVMFAFF
TGTGCCACCAGTGATTTGCAATGGGGGCGGGGGTGGACAGGGGAAAGGGTAATGTTCGCTTTCTTT
>TRBD2|TRBJ2-7|.|TRBV4-2
CASSQDASGNYEQYF
TGTGCCAGCAGCCAAGACGCTAGCGGTAATTACGAGCAGTACTTC
>.|TRBJ2-7|.|TRBV2
CASSKYEQYF
TGTGCCAGCAGCAAATACGAGCAGTACTTC
>.|TRBJ1-1|.|TRBV5-6
CASSLQGNTEAFF
TGTGCCAGCAGCTTGCAGGGGAACACTGAAGCTTTCTTT
>.|TRBJ2-7|.|TRBV28
CASRIRLGGQYEQYF
TGTGCCAGCAGGATACGTCTCGGGGGGCAATACGAGCAGTACTTC
>TRBD2|TRBJ2-1|.|TRBV14
CASSSNSGSLGEQFF
TGTGCCAGCAGCTCGAATAGCGGGTCTCTTGGTGAGCAGTTCTTC
>TRBD1|TRBJ2-1|.|TRBV5-1
CASSWTPGQGGNEQFF
TGCGCCAGCAGCTGGACACCGGGACAGGGTGGCAATGAGCAGTTCTTC
>TRBD2|TRBJ2-7|.|TRBV3-1/TRBV3-2
CASTPREASYEQYF
TGTGCCAGCACCCCGCGGGAGGCGTCCTACGAGCAGTACTTC
>.|TRBJ1-3|.|TRBV29-1
CSVDQGGNTIYF
TGCAGCGTTGATCAGGGTGGAAACACCATATATTTT
>.|TRBJ1-1|.|TRBV5-4
CASSLGGRVTEAFF
TGTGCCAGCAGCTTGGGGGGGCGCGTAACTGAAGCTTTCTTT
>TRBD2|TRBJ2-1|few|TRBV5-1
CASSPTSGSINEQFF
TGCGCCAGCAGCCCGACTAGCGGGAGTATTAATGAGCAGTTCTTC
>.|TRBJ1-3|few|TRBV6-5
CASWTASSGNTIYF
TGTGCCAGTTGGACAGCATCCTCTGGAAACACCATATATTTT
>TRBD2|TRBJ2-3|.|TRBV25-1
CASSGPGGGTDTQYF
TGTGCCAGCAGTGGACCGGGGGGTGGCACAGATACGCAGTATTTT
>TRBD1|TRBJ1-3|.|TRBV4-1
CASSPPGQITGNTIYF
TGCGCCAGCAGCCCCCCGGGACAGATTACTGGAAACACCATATATTTT
>TRBD2|TRBJ2-7|.|TRBV13
CASSPIVWGLAGDTYEQYF
TGTGCCAGCAGCCCCATTGTGTGGGGACTAGCGGGAGACACCTACGAGCAGTACTTC
>TRBD1|TRBJ1-2|.|TRBV19
CASSIVAGGYGYTF
TGTGCCAGTAGTATCGTCGCAGGGGGCTATGGCTACACCTTC